The 28 T cell receptor beta chains below come from one sample, sequenced in a study of control samples from healthy donors and cancer patients. Profiling relied on immunoSEQ multiplex PCR, and the TCRdb table lists in-frame clones only, not all of them. The sample consists of 80,000 to 100,000 clones, roughly 90% of them appearing once. The sequenced material came from blood. The receptors stem from a human donor in good health. The donor label of this sample is uncertain.

This rearrangement joins TRBV5-1 to TRBJ2-7; D call uncertain. V was shortened by 0 bases and J by 6 bases, with 10 bases between the two germline ends. The CDR3 loop spans 13 amino acids. CDR1 SGHRS and CDR2 YFSETQ come from the germline V gene. The CDR3: CASSLVYGGEQYF. In DNA form, the CDR3 reads TGCGCCAGCAGCTTGGTGTATGGTGGCGAGCAGTACTTC.

The V and J genes are TRBV19 and TRBJ1-4, with D possibly matching TRBD1 (5 bases). This CDR3 is built from 15 residues. The germline gives CDR1 LNHDA, CDR2 SQIVND (reference sequence). V lost 4 bases and J 0 bases, leaving 9 bases between the germline ends. CDR3 DNA sequence: TGTGCCAGTAGTACCCGGGGGGCAACTAATGAAAAACTGTTTTTT. Amino acid sequence: CASSTRGATNEKLFF.

The V and J genes are TRBV19 and TRBJ2-3; D ambiguous. This CDR3 contains 12 residues. Germline V CDR1 and CDR2: LNHDA, SQIVND (reference sequence). V was shortened by 5 bases and J by 8 bases, with 11 bases between the two germline ends. The CDR3 sequence is CASSASLGTQYF. The CDR3 DNA is TGTGCCAGTAGTGCTTCCCTAGGTACGCAGTATTTT. Complete variable domain (other parts from reference TRBV19 and TRBJ2-3): DGGITQSPKYLFRKEGQNVTLSCEQNLNHDAMYWYRQDPGQGLRLIYYSQIVNDFQKGDIAEGYSVSREKKESFPLTVTSAQKNPTAFYLCASSASLGTQYFGPGTRLTVL.

This chain connects TRBV7-9 to TRBJ2-3; D is perhaps TRBD1 or TRBD2 (5 bases each). Germline CDR1 SEHNR, CDR2 FQNEAQ (reference sequence). The CDR3 contains 16 residues. V gave up 5 bases and J gave up 0 bases, with 15 bases separating them. The CDR3 loop is CASSGRDRTSTDTQYF. DNA for the CDR3: TGTGCCAGCAGCGGCCGGGACCGAACCAGCACAGATACGCAGTATTTT.

This chain connects TRBV5-1 to TRBJ2-2, with a possible D match to TRBD2 (6 bases). The germline V and J ends were trimmed by 0 bases and 4 bases, with 13 bases remaining between them. Germline lookup yields CDR1 SGHRS and CDR2 YFSETQ. This CDR3 comprises 16 residues. CDR3 coding DNA: TGCGCCAGCAGCTTGGGGCACCTGGAGGGCACCGGGGAGCTGTTTTTT. This codes for CASSLGHLEGTGELFF.

The V and J genes are TRBV14 and TRBJ1-1; D is unresolved. There are 13 residues in the CDR3. V was shortened by 4 bases and J by 5 bases, with 11 bases between the two germline ends. Germline V CDR1 and CDR2: SGHDN, FVKESK. In DNA form, the CDR3 reads TGTGCCAGCAGCCGCGGCCTGGGGACTGAAGCTTTCTTT. Encoded protein: CASSRGLGTEAFF.

This chain connects TRBV6-5 to TRBJ1-1; possible D gene TRBD1, 6 bases. Trimming left V 10 bases short and J 0 bases short, with 15 bases between. CDR3 length: 14 amino acids. CDR1 is MNHEY and CDR2 is SVGAGI in the germline V gene. CDR3 nucleotides: TGTGCCACTCCCTCTGGGGGCATGAACACTGAAGCTTTCTTT. Translated, it gives CATPSGGMNTEAFF.

For the CDR3, the DNA is TGTGCCAGCAGTGAAGCAGGGATGCATGGCTACACCTTC. Residues: CASSEAGMHGYTF. The chain couples TRBV25-1 to TRBJ1-2; TRBD1 might be the D (5 bases). V was cut by 2 bases and J by 6 bases, with 10 bases left in between. Germline V gene lookup returns CDR1 MGHDK and CDR2 SYGVNS. The CDR3 contains 13 residues.

The chain joins TRBV7-2 to TRBJ1-2; possible D gene TRBD1, 5 bases. CDR1 and CDR2 from the germline V gene are SGHTA and FQGNSA. This CDR3 region has 15 residues. The V end lost 5 bases, the J end lost 2 bases, and 15 bases lay between the germline ends. As DNA, the CDR3 is TGTGCCAGCAGCACCCGCCCCCGGGGGAACTATGGCTACACCTTC. The encoded protein is CASSTRPRGNYGYTF. The full variable domain, completed using reference TRBV7-2 and TRBJ1-2, is GAGVSQSPSNKVTEKGKDVELRCDPISGHTALYWYRQSLGQGLEFLIYFQGNSAPDKSGLPSDRFSAERTGGSVSTLTIQRTQQEDSAVYLCASSTRPRGNYGYTFGSGTRLTVV.

The chain is built from TRBV2 and TRBJ1-1; D is ambiguous. Trimming removed 8 bases from V and 1 base from J, with 5 bases in between. Looked up from germline, CDR1 is SNHLY and CDR2 is FYNNEI. This CDR3 comprises 11 residues. CDR3 residues: CASRRNTEAFF. The CDR3 DNA is TGTGCCAGCCGGCGGAACACTGAAGCTTTCTTT.

J is TRBJ1-4 and V is TRBV24-1, with 9 bases identical to TRBD1. The CDR3 is made up of 16 amino acids. In germline, CDR1 is KGHDR, CDR2 SFDVKD. The J segment lost 8 bases and the V segment lost 4 bases, leaving 10 bases of the junction unmatched. The CDR3 here is CATSEGTGTGSEKLFF. As DNA, the CDR3 is TGTGCCACCAGTGAAGGGACAGGGACCGGGTCGGAAAAACTGTTTTTT.

The genes are TRBV11-2 and TRBJ2-7; possibly TRBD1 for D (6 bases). The CDR3 is 13 residues long. Germline lookup yields CDR1 SGHAT and CDR2 FQNNGV. The ends were cut back, 1 base at V and 4 bases at J, with 8 bases in the middle. The CDR3 DNA reads as TGTGCCAGCAGCTTAGGGGGGCAGTACGAGCAGTACGTC. Its protein product is CASSLGGQYEQYV.

The rearrangement uses TRBV21-1 and TRBJ1-1; the tabulated D call, TRBD1, remains unverified against the DNA. TRBV21-1 is an annotated pseudogene. The CDR3 length is 19 residues. Here the CDR3 DNA reads TGTGCCAGCAGCGACCGGGACAGGGACATTTCCGGCCTGAACACTGAAGCTTTCTTT. It is translated as CASSDRDRDISGLNTEAFF.

The chain joins TRBV11-2 to TRBJ1-1; 7 nucleotides match TRBD1. The V gene's germline CDR1 is SGHAT and CDR2 FQNNGV. Trimming cost V 5 bases and J 4 bases; bases outside gene matches: 10. The CDR3 length is 15 residues. In nucleotides, the CDR3 is TGTGCCAGCAGCACAAACAGGGGCTTAGGCACTGAAGCTTTCTTT. It translates to CASSTNRGLGTEAFF.

The chain links TRBV9 to TRBJ2-7, with unresolved D. V was cut by 0 bases and J by 3 bases, with 7 bases left in between. CDR1 is SGDLS and CDR2 is YYNGEE in the germline V gene. This CDR3 comprises 13 residues. Written as DNA, the CDR3 is TGTGCCAGCAGCGTAGCAGAAGGCTACGAGCAGTACTTC. Translated, it gives CASSVAEGYEQYF. Full variable domain (missing parts from reference TRBV9 and TRBJ2-7): DSGVTQTPKHLITATGQRVTLRCSPRSGDLSVYWYQQSLDQGLQFLIQYYNGEERAKGNILERFSAQQFPDLHSELNLSSLELGDSALYFCASSVAEGYEQYFGPGTRLTVT.

The chain combines TRBV1 with TRBJ1-3. TRBV1 is marked as a pseudogene. This CDR3 region has 15 residues. CDR3 sequence: CTSSQDKRTGNTIYF. As DNA, the CDR3 is TGCACCAGCAGCCAAGATAAACGGACTGGAAACACCATATATTTT.

The chain recombines TRBV2 with TRBJ1-1, with TRBD1 as a possible D gene (5 bases). Germline-derived CDR1 and CDR2 are SNHLY and FYNNEI. Trimming took 7 bases from V and 3 from J, leaving 18 bases between them. The CDR3 spans 15 residues. The CDR3 bases are TGTGCCAGCACCCCGGAAGGGGATAGGGACACTGAAGCTTTCTTT. Its translation: CASTPEGDRDTEAFF. Full variable domain (outside the CDR3, taken from reference TRBV2 and TRBJ1-1): EPEVTQTPSHQVTQMGQEVILRCVPISNHLYFYWYRQILGQKVEFLVSFYNNEISEKSEIFDDQFSVERPDGSNFTLKIRSTKLEDSAMYFCASTPEGDRDTEAFFGQGTRLTVV.

This chain uses TRBV19 with TRBJ2-4; unclear D gene. This CDR3 contains 15 residues. V was shortened by 5 bases and J by 0 bases, with 11 bases between the two germline ends. CDR1 and CDR2 from the germline V gene are LNHDA and SQIVND (reference sequence). The CDR3 nucleotides are TGTGCCAGTAGTTTGAATGGGCTAGCCAAAAACATTCAGTACTTC. Translated: CASSLNGLAKNIQYF. Using reference TRBV19 and TRBJ2-4 for the parts outside the CDR3, the full variable domain is DGGITQSPKYLFRKEGQNVTLSCEQNLNHDAMYWYRQDPGQGLRLIYYSQIVNDFQKGDIAEGYSVSREKKESFPLTVTSAQKNPTAFYLCASSLNGLAKNIQYFGAGTRLSVL.

The genes are TRBV10-3 and TRBJ2-3, with a possible D match to TRBD1 (6 bases). The germline V gene has CDR1 ENHRY and CDR2 SYGVKD. The CDR3 is 16 amino acids. The ends were cut back, 0 bases at V and 4 bases at J, with 14 bases in the middle. The CDR3 spells CAISESTGKVPDTQYF. The CDR3 DNA reads TGTGCCATCAGTGAGTCAACAGGGAAAGTTCCAGATACGCAGTATTTT.

This clone was detected only once. V usage is TRBV7-9 and J usage is TRBJ1-5; D unresolved. The germline V and J ends were trimmed by 1 base and 7 bases, with 8 bases remaining between them. The CDR3 length is 13 residues. Germline-derived CDR1 and CDR2 are SEHNR and FQNEAQ (reference sequence). The CDR3 DNA follows: TGTGCCAGCAGCTTAGAAGATGGGCAGCCCCAGCATTTT. This codes for CASSLEDGQPQHF. Drawing the rest from reference TRBV7-9 and TRBJ1-5, the complete variable domain is DTGVSQNPRHKITKRGQNVTFRCDPISEHNRLYWYRQTLGQGPEFLTYFQNEAQLEKSRLLSDRFSAERPKGSFSTLEIQRTEQGDSAMYLCASSLEDGQPQHFGDGTRLSIL.

This chain uses TRBV19 with TRBJ2-3; weak D call: TRBD2 (5 bases). The CDR3 consists of 16 residues. Germline CDR1 is LNHDA and CDR2 is SQIVND (reference sequence). Trimming removed 0 bases at V and 0 bases at J, with 10 bases between. The CDR3, as DNA: TGTGCCAGTAGTATAGATCTTCGGGGTAGCACAGATACGCAGTATTTT. It translates to CASSIDLRGSTDTQYF.

This clone occurred once. The chain uses TRBV29-1 and TRBJ1-1; D is perhaps TRBD1 (5 bases). Germline CDR1 and CDR2: SQVTM and ANQGSEA. V was pared by 6 bases and J by 3 bases, with 11 bases between. The length of the CDR3 is 12 residues. The CDR3 DNA is TGCAGCGTAGGCCCGGGGGACACTGAAGCTTTCTTT. Amino acid sequence: CSVGPGDTEAFF.

This chain connects TRBV25-1 to TRBJ2-1; 8 bases are shared with TRBD1. V was clipped by 4 bases and J by 4 bases; unmatched bases: 6. There are 15 residues in the CDR3. Germline-derived CDR1 and CDR2 are MGHDK and SYGVNS. CDR3 sequence (DNA): TGTGCCAGCAGTGCGGGACAGGTGGGTTACAATGAGCAGTTCTTC. Its translation is CASSAGQVGYNEQFF. Based on the CDR3 plus reference TRBV25-1 and TRBJ2-1, the full variable domain is EADIYQTPRYLVIGTGKKITLECSQTMGHDKMYWYQQDPGMELHLIHYSYGVNSTEKGDLSSESTVSRIRTEHFPLTLESARPSHTSQYLCASSAGQVGYNEQFFGPGTRLTVL.

V is TRBV10-1 and J is TRBJ2-7, with 9 positions matching TRBD1. This CDR3 is built from 13 residues. Per the germline V gene, CDR1 is WNHNN and CDR2 is SYGVQD (reference sequence). With V trimmed by 3 bases and J by 6 bases, 3 bases remained unmatched. This CDR3 reads CASSEQGAVEQYF. CDR3 nucleotides: TGCGCCAGCAGTGAACAGGGGGCGGTCGAGCAGTACTTC.

This chain uses TRBV7-2 with TRBJ2-2, with a tentative D call TRBD1 (5 bases). CDR1 is SGHTA, CDR2 FQGNSA, per germline. The V end lost 5 bases, the J end lost 3 bases, and 10 bases lay between the germline ends. The CDR3 covers 14 residues. CDR3 region: CASSVRQYTGELFF. CDR3 nucleotide sequence: TGTGCCAGCAGCGTGCGACAGTACACCGGGGAGCTGTTTTTT.

V and J are TRBV6-5 and TRBJ1-1; perhaps TRBD1 as D (5 bases). The CDR3 runs 15 residues. The V gene's germline CDR1 is MNHEY and CDR2 SVGAGI. V lost 5 bases to trimming and J lost 5 bases, with 18 bases between them. The DNA of the CDR3 is TGTGCCAGCAGTCGGAAAGGGGATGGTCAAACTGAAGCTTTCTTT. This gives the protein CASSRKGDGQTEAFF.

This chain connects TRBV12-3 or TRBV12-4 to TRBJ1-1, with D possibly matching TRBD1 (5 bases). V lost 4 bases and J 9 bases, leaving 12 bases between the germline ends. The CDR3 is 12 residues long. The CDR3 spells CASSYGRQKAFF. In nucleotides, the CDR3 is TGTGCCAGCAGTTACGGCCGACAGAAAGCTTTCTTT.

The rearrangement joins TRBV7-9 to TRBJ2-7, with D tentatively TRBD1 or TRBD2 (6 bases each). Between the trimmed V and J ends, which lost 5 bases and 1 base, there was a span of 12 bases. The CDR3 loop spans 14 amino acids. Germline V gene lookup returns CDR1 SEHNR and CDR2 FQNEAQ (reference sequence). CDR3 bases: TGTGCCAGCAGCACTGCGGGACAATCCTACGAGCAGTACTTC. Amino acid sequence: CASSTAGQSYEQYF.